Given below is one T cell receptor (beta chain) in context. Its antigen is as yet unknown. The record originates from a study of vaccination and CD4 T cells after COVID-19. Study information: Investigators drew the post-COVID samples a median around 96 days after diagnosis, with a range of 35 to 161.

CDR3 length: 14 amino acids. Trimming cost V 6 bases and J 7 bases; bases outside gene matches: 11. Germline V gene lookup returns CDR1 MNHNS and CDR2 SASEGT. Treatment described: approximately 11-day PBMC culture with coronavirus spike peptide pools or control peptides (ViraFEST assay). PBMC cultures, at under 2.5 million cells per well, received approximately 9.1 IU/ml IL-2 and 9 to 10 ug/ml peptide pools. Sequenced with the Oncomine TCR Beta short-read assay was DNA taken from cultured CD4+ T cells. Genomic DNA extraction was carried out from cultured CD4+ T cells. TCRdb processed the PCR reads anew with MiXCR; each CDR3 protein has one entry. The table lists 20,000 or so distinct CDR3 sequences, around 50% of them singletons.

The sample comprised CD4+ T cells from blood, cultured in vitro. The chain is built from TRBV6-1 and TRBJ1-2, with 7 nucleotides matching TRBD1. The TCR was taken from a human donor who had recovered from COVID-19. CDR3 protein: CASRAAGGPSGYTF. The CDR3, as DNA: TGTGCCAGCAGGGCGGCAGGGGGTCCCTCTGGCTACACCTTC.